This T cell receptor beta chain comes out of a study of human T cells and chemical hapten exposure. Study-level background: Weekly scalp doses of diphenylcyclopropenone were given to patients during the approximately 26-week study.

The CDR3 is 16 amino acids. The J segment lost 9 bases and the V segment lost 5 bases, leaving 7 bases of the junction unmatched. From germline, CDR1 is SEHNR and CDR2 FQNEAQ (reference sequence). Time point defined: patch test 1, 2 weeks after DPC sensitization. Noted treatment: therapeutic diphenylcyclopropenone sensitization with weekly scalp DPC. Original analysis: Across samples, TCR counts had a median of about 92,000 and ranged from roughly 23,224 to 690,600. TCRdb called the RACE reads again in MiXCR, with one record for every CDR3 protein. It is TCRdb's table, rather than the study itself, that gives the V and J calls and clone size. The profile shows 180,000 or so distinct CDR3 sequences, more than 20% of them singletons.

The chain joins TRBV7-9 to TRBJ2-1; 16 nucleotides line up with TRBD2. The sequence derives from a woman between 45 and 65 years old with alopecia areata. Some clones in this sample may be carry-over from other donors' samples. Sequencing used whole blood, obtained in connection with sensitization to the hapten diphenylcyclopropenone (DPC). The CDR3 region is CASSTGLAGGFGEQFF. The CDR3 region has the DNA TGTGCCAGCAGCACGGGACTAGCGGGAGGGTTCGGTGAGCAGTTCTTC.